These T cell receptor beta chains were read from a single sample in a study of T-cell memory formation after mild COVID-19. TCRdb re-derived calls from the 5' RACE reads in MiXCR, one entry per CDR3 protein. Of hundreds of thousands of distinct CDR3 sequences listed, 15% to 20% are singletons. Material: PBMCs or a T cell subset sorted from them (not recorded which). The origin of the receptors is an adult woman who had mild COVID-19 (a few samples of this study predate the infection). Cell type and time point are not known. The CDR3 runs from the conserved cysteine through the conserved F or W. A D gene is named only where the DNA matches it firmly. The size of a clone is reported for some rows only, either as once, few or many, or as a class for expanded clones.

j_gene,d_gene,v_gene,len,abundance,CDR3aa,CDR3nt
TRBJ2-1,TRBD2,TRBV7-8,17,few,CASSTHFGLAGYNEQFF,TGTGCCAGCAGCACACACTTCGGGCTAGCGGGCTACAATGAGCAGTTCTTC
TRBJ2-7,-,TRBV5-1,16,few,CASSLVPRLQGWEQYF,TGCGCCAGCAGCTTGGTCCCCCGTTTACAGGGTTGGGAGCAGTACTTC
TRBJ2-5,TRBD1,TRBV5-1,17,-,CASSLVRTGGAGETQYF,TGCGCCAGCAGCTTGGTGCGGACAGGGGGCGCGGGAGAGACCCAGTACTTC
TRBJ2-7,TRBD1,TRBV14,15,few,CASSHRQGPSYEQYF,TGTGCCAGCAGCCATCGACAGGGACCTTCCTACGAGCAGTACTTC
TRBJ2-3,TRBD1,TRBV18,16,-,CASSPRQGTFTDTQYF,TGTGCCAGCTCACCGCGACAGGGGACCTTCACAGATACGCAGTATTTT
TRBJ2-2,-,TRBV3-1,15,-,CASSQDTVQAGELFF,TGTGCCAGCAGCCAAGACACAGTACAAGCCGGGGAGCTGTTTTTT
TRBJ1-4,-,TRBV12-3/TRBV12-4,15,-,CASSFLGGSGEKLFF,TGTGCCAGCAGTTTTCTCGGGGGGTCAGGTGAAAAACTGTTTTTT
TRBJ2-7,-,TRBV30,14,few,CAWSGTRSTYEQYF,TGTGCCTGGTCCGGGACTCGATCTACCTACGAGCAGTACTTC
TRBJ2-7,-,TRBV4-3,14,-,CASSQDSGHYEQYF,TGCGCCAGCAGCCAAGATTCGGGCCACTACGAGCAGTACTTC
TRBJ1-4,TRBD1,TRBV5-1,16,-,CASSLGQGATNEKLFF,TGCGCCAGCAGCTTGGGACAGGGGGCAACTAATGAAAAACTGTTTTTT
TRBJ1-1,-,TRBV5-6,13,few,CASSFRATVEAFF,TGTGCCAGCAGCTTCCGGGCCACAGTTGAAGCTTTCTTT
TRBJ2-3,-,TRBV2,15,-,CASSRTGVLTDTQYF,TGTGCCAGCAGTAGAACGGGGGTTCTCACAGATACGCAGTATTTT
TRBJ2-1,-,TRBV4-1,15,-,CASSQGLLGTNEQFF,TGCGCCAGCAGCCAAGGGCTCCTCGGTACGAATGAGCAGTTCTTC
TRBJ1-5,-,TRBV3-1,12,-,CASSRANQPQHF,TGTGCCAGCAGCCGCGCGAATCAGCCCCAGCATTTT
TRBJ2-7,TRBD1,TRBV18,15,many,CASSYGQGASYEQYF,TGTGCCAGCTCTTATGGACAGGGGGCATCCTACGAGCAGTACTTC
TRBJ2-1,TRBD2,TRBV6-4,17,-,CASSDWVLAGGPDEQFF,TGTGCCAGCAGTGACTGGGTCTTGGCGGGAGGCCCCGATGAGCAGTTCTTC
TRBJ1-2,-,TRBV7-2,14,-,CASTRYRSQYGYTF,TGTGCCAGCACCCGCTACAGGTCGCAATATGGCTACACCTTC
TRBJ1-4,-,TRBV5-1,15,-,CASSDVWGESEKLFF,TGCGCCAGCAGCGATGTGTGGGGGGAGAGTGAAAAACTGTTTTTT
TRBJ2-7,-,TRBV7-9,16,few,CASSLLVGETSYEQYF,TGTGCCAGCAGCCTACTGGTGGGCGAGACCTCCTACGAGCAGTACTTC
TRBJ1-2,-,TRBV19,16,-,CASSPRALGGGYGYTF,TGTGCCAGTAGTCCCCGGGCACTCGGAGGGGGCTATGGCTACACCTTC
TRBJ2-3,-,TRBV5-4,15,few,CASSLGQISTDTQYF,TGTGCCAGCAGCTTGGGACAGATTAGCACAGATACGCAGTATTTT
TRBJ1-2,TRBD1,TRBV6-2/TRBV6-3,16,-,CASSYLGTAINYGYTF,TGTGCCAGCAGTTACCTCGGGACAGCTATTAACTATGGCTACACCTTC
TRBJ2-2,TRBD2,TRBV9,18,few,CASSVAPGGDRRAGELFF,TGTGCCAGCAGCGTAGCTCCCGGGGGGGACCGTCGTGCCGGGGAGCTGTTTTTT
TRBJ2-2,-,TRBV9,16,few,CASSEAGTLNTGELFF,TGTGCCAGCAGCGAAGCCGGGACACTGAACACCGGGGAGCTGTTTTTT
TRBJ2-2,-,TRBV30,13,-,CAWSETGFGELFF,TGTGCCTGGAGTGAAACAGGCTTCGGGGAGCTGTTTTTT
TRBJ1-2,TRBD1,TRBV7-9,19,few,CASSHGQAIYLYNNYGYTF,TGTGCCAGCAGCCACGGACAGGCGATCTACCTCTATAATAACTATGGCTACACCTTC
TRBJ2-3,-,TRBV6-5,13,-,CASAEGGTDTQYF,TGTGCCAGCGCCGAGGGTGGCACAGATACGCAGTATTTT
TRBJ2-7,-,TRBV7-9,14,-,CASSPTDLQNEQYF,TGTGCCAGCAGCCCGACGGACCTCCAGAACGAGCAGTACTTC
TRBJ2-4,-,TRBV4-2,13,-,CASSQALTNVQYF,TGTGCCAGCAGCCAAGCCTTGACCAATGTTCAGTACTTC
TRBJ1-1,TRBD1,TRBV5-6,15,few,CASSSPGTGNTEAFF,TGTGCCAGCAGCTCTCCCGGGACAGGGAACACTGAAGCTTTCTTT
TRBJ2-1,TRBD1,TRBV4-2,15,-,CASSQAPGQGNEQFF,TGTGCCAGCAGCCAAGCTCCGGGACAGGGCAATGAGCAGTTCTTC
TRBJ1-4,TRBD1,TRBV7-6,18,few,CASSRGQALEGENEKLFF,TGTGCCAGCAGCCGCGGACAGGCCCTAGAGGGAGAGAACGAAAAACTGTTTTTT
TRBJ2-2,-,TRBV7-9,13,-,CARSVGDTGELFF,TGTGCCAGATCAGTGGGAGACACCGGGGAGCTGTTTTTT
TRBJ2-2,-,TRBV9,12,few,CASSPHTGELFF,TGTGCCAGCAGCCCCCATACCGGGGAGCTGTTTTTT
TRBJ2-1,TRBD1,TRBV6-6,16,-,CASSSHDRDSYNEQFF,TGTGCCAGCAGTTCCCACGACAGGGACTCCTACAATGAGCAGTTCTTC
TRBJ1-1,TRBD1,TRBV12-5,16,few,CASGLVTGAMNTEAFF,TGTGCTAGTGGTTTGGTTACAGGGGCCATGAACACTGAAGCTTTCTTT
TRBJ1-2,-,TRBV12-3/TRBV12-4,15,few,CASSSQNRGVAGYTF,TGTGCCAGCAGCTCTCAAAACAGAGGGGTGGCTGGCTACACCTTC
TRBJ2-5,TRBD2,TRBV18,15,few,CASSPGELAGETQYF,TGTGCCAGCTCACCCGGGGAACTAGCGGGAGAGACCCAGTACTTC
TRBJ2-5,-,TRBV12-3/TRBV12-4,13,few,CASQGAAQETQYF,TGTGCCAGCCAAGGGGCGGCACAAGAGACCCAGTACTTC
TRBJ2-1,-,TRBV12-3/TRBV12-4,12,-,CASSPLSAGWFF,TGTGCCAGCAGTCCCCTCTCCGCCGGTTGGTTCTTC
TRBJ1-5,TRBD1,TRBV29-1,13,-,CSITTGTGIPQHF,TGCAGCATTACGACCGGGACAGGGATTCCCCAGCATTTT
TRBJ2-1,-,TRBV29-1,14,few,CSVAPEGGRDEQFF,TGCAGCGTTGCCCCGGAGGGGGGGAGGGATGAGCAGTTCTTC
TRBJ2-1,TRBD2,TRBV7-9,12,-,CASSTSGGTPFF,TGTGCCAGCAGCACCAGCGGGGGCACCCCATTCTTC
TRBJ1-2,TRBD1,TRBV12-3/TRBV12-4,14,few,CASGQGHPNYGYTF,TGTGCCAGCGGACAGGGACACCCTAACTATGGCTACACCTTC
TRBJ2-1,TRBD1,TRBV19,16,few,CASSVRRDRGQDEQFF,TGTGCCAGTAGTGTCAGGAGGGACAGGGGGCAGGATGAGCAGTTCTTC
TRBJ2-3,-,TRBV27,16,-,CASSSAVVVRTDTQYF,TGTGCCAGCAGTTCTGCCGTTGTTGTCCGCACAGATACGCAGTATTTT
TRBJ2-2,-,TRBV21-1,14,few,CASSKMRPDRELFF,TGTGCCAGCAGCAAAATGAGACCCGACCGGGAGCTGTTTTTT
TRBJ1-6,-,TRBV4-3,18,few,CASSQGPAVQNYNSPLHF,TGCGCCAGCAGCCAAGGACCGGCAGTACAAAATTATAATTCACCCCTCCACTTT
TRBJ1-2,TRBD1,TRBV2,15,-,CASRRRTGANDGYTF,TGTGCCAGCAGGAGAAGGACAGGGGCAAACGATGGCTACACCTTC
TRBJ1-5,-,TRBV10-3,13,-,CATQVYSNQPQHF,TGTGCCACACAGGTTTATAGCAATCAGCCCCAGCATTTT
TRBJ2-5,TRBD1,TRBV5-6,13,-,CASSVTGGETQYF,TGTGCCAGCAGCGTGACAGGGGGCGAGACCCAGTACTTC
TRBJ2-1,TRBD2,TRBV18,19,few,CASSRLETSGRGSYNEQFF,TGTGCCAGCTCGCGATTAGAGACTAGCGGGAGAGGCTCCTACAATGAGCAGTTCTTC
TRBJ2-2,TRBD2,TRBV7-9,16,few,CASSFLEAGGTGELFF,TGTGCCAGCAGCTTTCTTGAAGCGGGGGGGACCGGGGAGCTGTTTTTT
TRBJ2-7,TRBD2,TRBV4-3,15,-,CASSQAYSGAYEQYF,TGCGCCAGCAGCCAAGCCTACAGCGGGGCCTACGAGCAGTACTTC